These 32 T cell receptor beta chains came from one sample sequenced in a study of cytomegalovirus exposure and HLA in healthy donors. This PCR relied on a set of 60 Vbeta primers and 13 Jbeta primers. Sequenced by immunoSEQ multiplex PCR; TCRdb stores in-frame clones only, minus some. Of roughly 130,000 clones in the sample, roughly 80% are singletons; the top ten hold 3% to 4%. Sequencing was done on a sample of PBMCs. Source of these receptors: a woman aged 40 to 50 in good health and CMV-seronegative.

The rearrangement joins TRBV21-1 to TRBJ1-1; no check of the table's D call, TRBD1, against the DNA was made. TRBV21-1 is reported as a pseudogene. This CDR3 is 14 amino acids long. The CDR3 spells CASSKEDRGTEAFF. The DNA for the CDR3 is TGTGCCAGCAGCAAAGAGGACAGGGGCACTGAAGCTTTCTTT.

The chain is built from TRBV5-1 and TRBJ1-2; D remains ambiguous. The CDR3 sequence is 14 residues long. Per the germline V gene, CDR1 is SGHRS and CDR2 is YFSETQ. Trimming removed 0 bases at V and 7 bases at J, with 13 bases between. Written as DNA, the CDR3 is TGCGCCAGCAGCTTGGTTGCTAGTCGGGTTGGCTACACCTTC. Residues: CASSLVASRVGYTF. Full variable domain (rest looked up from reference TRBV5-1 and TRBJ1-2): KAGVTQTPRYLIKTRGQQVTLSCSPISGHRSVSWYQQTPGQGLQFLFEYFSETQRNKGNFPGRFSGRQFSNSRSEMNVSTLELGDSALYLCASSLVASRVGYTFGSGTRLTVV.

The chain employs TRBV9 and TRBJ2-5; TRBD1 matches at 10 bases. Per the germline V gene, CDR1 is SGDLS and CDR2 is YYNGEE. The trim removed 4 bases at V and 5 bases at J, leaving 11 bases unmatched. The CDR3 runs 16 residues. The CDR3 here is CASSFRDRGPEETQYF. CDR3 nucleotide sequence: TGTGCCAGCAGCTTCCGGGACAGGGGACCCGAGGAGACCCAGTACTTC.

This chain's CDR3 is CASSIESGNTEAFF. CDR3 DNA: TGTGCCAGTAGTATAGAGTCGGGTAACACTGAAGCTTTCTTT. The rearrangement joins TRBV19 to TRBJ1-1; D is ambiguous. The CDR3 is 14 amino acids. Trimming left V 0 bases short and J 2 bases short, with 7 bases between. Germline CDR1 and CDR2: LNHDA and SQIVND (reference sequence).

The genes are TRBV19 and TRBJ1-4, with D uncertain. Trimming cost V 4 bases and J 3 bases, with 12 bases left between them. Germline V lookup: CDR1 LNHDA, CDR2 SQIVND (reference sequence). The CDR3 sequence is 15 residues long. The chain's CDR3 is CASSSVAPSNEKLFF. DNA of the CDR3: TGTGCCAGTAGTAGCGTCGCACCCTCTAATGAAAAACTGTTTTTT.

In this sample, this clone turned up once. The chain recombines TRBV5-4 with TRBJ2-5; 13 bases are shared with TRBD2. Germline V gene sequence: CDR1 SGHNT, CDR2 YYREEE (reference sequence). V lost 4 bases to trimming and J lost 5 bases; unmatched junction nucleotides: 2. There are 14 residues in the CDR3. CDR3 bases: TGTGCCAGCAGCGGGACTAGCGGGACTGAGACCCAGTACTTC. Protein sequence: CASSGTSGTETQYF. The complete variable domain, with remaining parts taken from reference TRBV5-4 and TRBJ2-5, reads ETGVTQSPTHLIKTRGQQVTLRCSSQSGHNTVSWYQQALGQGPQFIFQYYREEENGRGNFPPRFSGLQFPNYSSELNVNALELDDSALYLCASSGTSGTETQYFGPGTRLLVL.

CDR3 nucleotides: TGTGCCAGCAGTAGGGACAGGGGACCCGAGGAGACCCAGTACTTC. Its protein product is CASSRDRGPEETQYF. The J gene is TRBJ2-5, the V gene TRBV2, with 10 nucleotides matching TRBD1. Germline V gene data show CDR1 as SNHLY and CDR2 as FYNNEI. This CDR3 is 15 amino acids long. Trimming cost V 5 bases and J 5 bases; bases outside gene matches: 8. Filled out from reference TRBV2 and TRBJ2-5, the complete variable domain reads EPEVTQTPSHQVTQMGQEVILRCVPISNHLYFYWYRQILGQKVEFLVSFYNNEISEKSEIFDDQFSVERPDGSNFTLKIRSTKLEDSAMYFCASSRDRGPEETQYFGPGTRLLVL.

The CDR3 here is CSVEVPAGATYEQYF. CDR3 bases: TGCAGCGTTGAAGTTCCCGCGGGGGCCACCTACGAGCAGTACTTC. The V gene is TRBV29-1, the J gene TRBJ2-7; maybe TRBD2 (7 bases). CDR1 is SQVTM and CDR2 is ANQGSEA in the germline V gene. Trimming cost V 1 base and J 2 bases, with 15 bases left between them. The CDR3 is 15 amino acids.

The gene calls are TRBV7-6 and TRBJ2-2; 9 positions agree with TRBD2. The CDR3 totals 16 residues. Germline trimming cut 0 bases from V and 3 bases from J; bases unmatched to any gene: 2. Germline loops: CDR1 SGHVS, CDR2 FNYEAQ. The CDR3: CASSLAGLAHTGELFF. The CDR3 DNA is TGTGCCAGCAGCTTAGCGGGACTAGCACACACCGGGGAGCTGTTTTTT.

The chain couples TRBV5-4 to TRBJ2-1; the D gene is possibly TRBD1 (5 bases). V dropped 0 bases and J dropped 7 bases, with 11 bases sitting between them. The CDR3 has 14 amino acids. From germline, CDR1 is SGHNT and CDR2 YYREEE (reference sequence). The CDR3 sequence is CASSLVGEFNEQFF. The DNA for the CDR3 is TGTGCCAGCAGCTTGGTAGGGGAATTTAATGAGCAGTTCTTC.

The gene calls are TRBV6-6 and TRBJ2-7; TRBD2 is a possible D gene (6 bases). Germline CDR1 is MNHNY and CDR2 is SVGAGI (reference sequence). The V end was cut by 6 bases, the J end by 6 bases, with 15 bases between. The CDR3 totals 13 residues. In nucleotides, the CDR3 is TGTGCCAGCAGAAGGGAGGCTACGGTCGAGCAGTACTTC. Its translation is CASRREATVEQYF.

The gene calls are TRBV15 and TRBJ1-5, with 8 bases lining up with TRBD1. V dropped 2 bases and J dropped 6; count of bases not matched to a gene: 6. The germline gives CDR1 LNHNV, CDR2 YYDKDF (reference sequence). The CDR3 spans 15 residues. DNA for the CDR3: TGTGCCACCAGCAGACAGGGGGCCAGGGGTCAGCCCCAGCATTTT. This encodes CATSRQGARGQPQHF.

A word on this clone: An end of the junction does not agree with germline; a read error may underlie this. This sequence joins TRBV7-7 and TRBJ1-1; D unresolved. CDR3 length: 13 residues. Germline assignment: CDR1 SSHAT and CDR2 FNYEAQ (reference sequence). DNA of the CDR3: TGTGCTAGCAGCCAAAACATGAACACTGAAGCTTTCTTT. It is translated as CASSQNMNTEAFF.

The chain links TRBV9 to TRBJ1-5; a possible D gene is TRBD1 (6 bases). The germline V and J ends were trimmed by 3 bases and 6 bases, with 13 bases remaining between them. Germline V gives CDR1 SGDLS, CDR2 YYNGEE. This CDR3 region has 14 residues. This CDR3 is CASSEAGVGQPQHF. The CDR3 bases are TGTGCCAGCAGCGAGGCAGGGGTAGGTCAGCCCCAGCATTTT.

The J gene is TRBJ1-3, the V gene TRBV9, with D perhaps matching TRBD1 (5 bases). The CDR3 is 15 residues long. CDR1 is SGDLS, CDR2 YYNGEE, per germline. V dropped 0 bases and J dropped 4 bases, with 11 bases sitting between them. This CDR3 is CASSVGGVMGNTIYF. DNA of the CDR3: TGTGCCAGCAGCGTAGGGGGGGTAATGGGAAACACCATATATTTT.

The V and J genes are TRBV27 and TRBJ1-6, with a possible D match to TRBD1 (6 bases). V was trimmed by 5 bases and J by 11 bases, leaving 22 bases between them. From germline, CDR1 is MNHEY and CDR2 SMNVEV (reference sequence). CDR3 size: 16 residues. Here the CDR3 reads CASSERGSAGLTPLHF. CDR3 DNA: TGTGCCAGCAGTGAAAGGGGGTCGGCAGGTTTAACACCCCTCCACTTT.

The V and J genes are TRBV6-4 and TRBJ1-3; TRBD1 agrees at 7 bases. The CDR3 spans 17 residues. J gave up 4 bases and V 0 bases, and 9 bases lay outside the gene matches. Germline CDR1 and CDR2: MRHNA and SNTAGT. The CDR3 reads CASSDSSGRGSGNTIYF. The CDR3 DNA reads TGTGCCAGCAGTGACTCATCCGGCAGGGGGTCAGGAAACACCATATATTTT.

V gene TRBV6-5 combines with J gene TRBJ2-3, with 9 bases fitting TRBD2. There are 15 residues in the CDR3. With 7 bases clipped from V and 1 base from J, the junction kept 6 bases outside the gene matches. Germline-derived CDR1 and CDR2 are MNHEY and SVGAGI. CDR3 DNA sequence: TGTGCCAGCACCTTAGCGGGGGCCCGCACAGATACGCAGTATTTT. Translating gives CASTLAGARTDTQYF.

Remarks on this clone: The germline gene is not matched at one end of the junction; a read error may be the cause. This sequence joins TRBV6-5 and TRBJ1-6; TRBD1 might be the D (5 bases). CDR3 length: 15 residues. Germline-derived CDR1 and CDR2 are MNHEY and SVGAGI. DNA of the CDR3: TGTGTCAGCAGTTACTCGCCAGGGAAGGGTGCGCCCCTCCACTTT. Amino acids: CVSSYSPGKGAPLHF.

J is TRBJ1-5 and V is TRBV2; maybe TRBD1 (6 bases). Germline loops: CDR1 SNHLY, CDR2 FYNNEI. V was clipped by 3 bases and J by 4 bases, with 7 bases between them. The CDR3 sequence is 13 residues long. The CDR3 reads CASSEDRNQPQHF. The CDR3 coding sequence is TGTGCCAGCAGTGAGGACAGAAATCAGCCCCAGCATTTT.

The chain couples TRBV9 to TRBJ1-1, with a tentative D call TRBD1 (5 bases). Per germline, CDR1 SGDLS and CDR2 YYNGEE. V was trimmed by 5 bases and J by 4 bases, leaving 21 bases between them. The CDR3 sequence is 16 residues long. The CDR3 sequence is CASSDRPGMESTEAFF. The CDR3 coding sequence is TGTGCCAGCAGTGACCGACCAGGGATGGAGTCCACTGAAGCTTTCTTT.

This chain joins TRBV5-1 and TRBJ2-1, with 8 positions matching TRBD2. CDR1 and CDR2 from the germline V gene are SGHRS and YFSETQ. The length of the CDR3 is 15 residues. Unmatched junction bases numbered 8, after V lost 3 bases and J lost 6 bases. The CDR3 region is CASSWTSGSTNEQFF. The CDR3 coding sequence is TGCGCCAGCAGCTGGACAAGCGGGAGTACCAATGAGCAGTTCTTC.

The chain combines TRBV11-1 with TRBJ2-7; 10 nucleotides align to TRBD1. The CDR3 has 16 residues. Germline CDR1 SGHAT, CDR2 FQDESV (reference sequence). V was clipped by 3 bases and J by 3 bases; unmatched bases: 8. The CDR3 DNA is TGTGCCAGCAGCTTTGGGACAGGGGAGGACAACTACGAGCAGTACTTC. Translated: CASSFGTGEDNYEQYF. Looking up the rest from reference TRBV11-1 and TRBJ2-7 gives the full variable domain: EAEVAQSPRYKITEKSQAVAFWCDPISGHATLYWYRQILGQGPELLVQFQDESVVDDSQLPKDRFSAERLKGVDSTLKIQPAELGDSAMYLCASSFGTGEDNYEQYFGPGTRLTVT.

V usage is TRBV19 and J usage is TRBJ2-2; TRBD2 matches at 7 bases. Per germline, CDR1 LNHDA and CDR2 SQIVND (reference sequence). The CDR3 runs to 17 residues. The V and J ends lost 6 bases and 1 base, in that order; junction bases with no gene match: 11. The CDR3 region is CASSIGRSGVNTGELFF. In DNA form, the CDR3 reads TGTGCCAGTAGCATCGGGAGGAGTGGGGTGAACACCGGGGAGCTGTTTTTT.

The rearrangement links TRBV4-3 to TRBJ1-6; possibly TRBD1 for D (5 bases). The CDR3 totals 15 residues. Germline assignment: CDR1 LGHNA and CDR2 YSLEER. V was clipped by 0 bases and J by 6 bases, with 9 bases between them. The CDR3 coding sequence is TGCGCCAGCAGCCAAGACCGACAGATTAATTCACCCCTCCACTTT. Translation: CASSQDRQINSPLHF.

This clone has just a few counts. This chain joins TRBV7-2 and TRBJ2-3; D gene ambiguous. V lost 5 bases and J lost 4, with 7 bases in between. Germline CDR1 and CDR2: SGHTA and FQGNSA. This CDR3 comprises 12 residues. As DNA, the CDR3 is TGTGCCAGCAGCATCAGCGCAGATACGCAGTATTTT. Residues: CASSISADTQYF.

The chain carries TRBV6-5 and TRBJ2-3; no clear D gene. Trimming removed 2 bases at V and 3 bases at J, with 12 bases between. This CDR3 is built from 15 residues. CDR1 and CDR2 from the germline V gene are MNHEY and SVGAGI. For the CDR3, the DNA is TGTGCCAGCAGTTACAAAGGCGACTGGACAGATACGCAGTATTTT. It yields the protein CASSYKGDWTDTQYF.

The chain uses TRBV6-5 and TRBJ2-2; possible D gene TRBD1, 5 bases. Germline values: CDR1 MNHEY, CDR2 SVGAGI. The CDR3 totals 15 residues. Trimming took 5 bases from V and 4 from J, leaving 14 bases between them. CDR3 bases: TGTGCCAGCAGTGGAGAGCCTAGGGGCACCGGGGAGCTGTTTTTT. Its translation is CASSGEPRGTGELFF.

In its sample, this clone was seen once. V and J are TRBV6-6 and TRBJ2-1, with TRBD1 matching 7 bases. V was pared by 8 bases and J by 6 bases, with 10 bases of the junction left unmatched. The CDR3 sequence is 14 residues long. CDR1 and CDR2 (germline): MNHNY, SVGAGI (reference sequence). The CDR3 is CASADRVKGNEQFF. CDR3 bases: TGTGCCAGCGCTGACAGGGTCAAGGGCAATGAGCAGTTCTTC.

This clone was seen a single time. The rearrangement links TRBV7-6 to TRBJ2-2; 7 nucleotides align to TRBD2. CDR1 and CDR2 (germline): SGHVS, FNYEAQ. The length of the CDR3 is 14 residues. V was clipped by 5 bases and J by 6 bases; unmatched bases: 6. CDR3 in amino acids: CASSILTSSGELFF. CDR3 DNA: TGTGCCAGCAGCATACTGACTAGCTCCGGGGAGCTGTTTTTT.

CDR3 bases: TGTGCCAGCAGTTTTTCGGGTCCGGACAGGGGACGCTCACCCCTCCACTTT. This codes for CASSFSGPDRGRSPLHF. The V gene is TRBV27, the J gene TRBJ1-6, with 9 bases lining up with TRBD1. Germline lookup yields CDR1 MNHEY and CDR2 SMNVEV (reference sequence). J was trimmed by 10 bases and V by 3 bases; bases with no gene match: 13. The CDR3 sequence is 17 residues long.

This CDR3 reads CASSQERASTDTQYF. CDR3 bases: TGTGCCAGCAGCCAAGAGAGGGCTAGCACAGATACGCAGTATTTT. The chain carries TRBV4-2 and TRBJ2-3, with D tentatively TRBD2 (5 bases). This CDR3 is 15 amino acids long. V was shortened by 0 bases and J by 0 bases, with 7 bases between the two germline ends. Germline values: CDR1 LGHNA, CDR2 YNFKEQ.